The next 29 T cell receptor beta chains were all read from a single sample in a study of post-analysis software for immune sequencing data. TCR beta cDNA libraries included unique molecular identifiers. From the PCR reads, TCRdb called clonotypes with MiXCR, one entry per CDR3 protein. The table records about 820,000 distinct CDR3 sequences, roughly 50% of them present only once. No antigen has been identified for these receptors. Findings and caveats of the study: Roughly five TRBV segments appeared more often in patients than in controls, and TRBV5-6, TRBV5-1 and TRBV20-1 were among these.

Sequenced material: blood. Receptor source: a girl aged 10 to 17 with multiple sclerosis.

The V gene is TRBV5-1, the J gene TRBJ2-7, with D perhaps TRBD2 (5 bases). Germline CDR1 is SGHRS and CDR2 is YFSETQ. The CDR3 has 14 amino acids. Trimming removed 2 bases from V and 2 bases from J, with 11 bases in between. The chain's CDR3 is CASSLQPGTYEQYF. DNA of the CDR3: TGCGCCAGCAGCTTACAGCCCGGGACCTACGAGCAGTACTTC.

CDR3 in amino acids: CAISDIRGTTEAFF. The CDR3 region has the DNA TGTGCCATCAGTGATATCCGAGGGACCACTGAAGCTTTCTTT. The chain links TRBV10-3 to TRBJ1-1; tentatively, D is TRBD1 (5 bases). The CDR3 length is 14 residues. V lost 3 bases to trimming and J lost 4 bases, with 12 bases between them. CDR1 and CDR2 (germline): ENHRY, SYGVKD.

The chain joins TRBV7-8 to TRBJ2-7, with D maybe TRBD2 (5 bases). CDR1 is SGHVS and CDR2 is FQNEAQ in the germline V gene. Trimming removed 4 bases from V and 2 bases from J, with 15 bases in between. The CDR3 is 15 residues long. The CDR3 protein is CASSSWSLGAYEQYF. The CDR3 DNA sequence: TGTGCCAGCAGCTCATGGTCCCTCGGGGCCTACGAGCAGTACTTC.

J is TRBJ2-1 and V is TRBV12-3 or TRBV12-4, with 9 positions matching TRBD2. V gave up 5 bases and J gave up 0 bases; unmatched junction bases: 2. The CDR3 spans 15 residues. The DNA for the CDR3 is TGTGCCAGCAGTCGTAGCGGGGGCTCCTACAATGAGCAGTTCTTC. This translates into CASSRSGGSYNEQFF.

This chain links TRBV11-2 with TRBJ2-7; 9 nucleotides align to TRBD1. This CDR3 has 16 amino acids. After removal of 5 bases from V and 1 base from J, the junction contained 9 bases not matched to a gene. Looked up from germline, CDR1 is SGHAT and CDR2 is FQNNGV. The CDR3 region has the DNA TGTGCCAGCAGCCCAACCGGGACAGGGAGGTCCTACGAGCAGTACTTC. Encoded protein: CASSPTGTGRSYEQYF.

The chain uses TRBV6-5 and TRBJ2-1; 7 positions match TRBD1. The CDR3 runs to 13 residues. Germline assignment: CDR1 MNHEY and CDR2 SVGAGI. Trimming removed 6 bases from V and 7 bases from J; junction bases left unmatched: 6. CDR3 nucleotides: TGTGCCAGCAGCCCTTCGGACAGGAATGAGCAGTTCTTC. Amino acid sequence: CASSPSDRNEQFF.

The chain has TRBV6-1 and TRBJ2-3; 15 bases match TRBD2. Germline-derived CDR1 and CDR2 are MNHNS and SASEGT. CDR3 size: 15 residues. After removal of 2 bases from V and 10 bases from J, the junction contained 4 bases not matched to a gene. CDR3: CASSEIGTSGGSQYF. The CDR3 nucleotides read TGTGCCAGCAGTGAAATAGGGACTAGCGGGGGGTCGCAGTATTTT.

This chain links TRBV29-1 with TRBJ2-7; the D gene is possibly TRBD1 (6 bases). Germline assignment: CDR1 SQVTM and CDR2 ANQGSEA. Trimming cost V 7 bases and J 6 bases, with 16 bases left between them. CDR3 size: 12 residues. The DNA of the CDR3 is TGCAGCGGTGGACAGCCGGGGTCCGAGCAGTACTTC. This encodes CSGGQPGSEQYF.

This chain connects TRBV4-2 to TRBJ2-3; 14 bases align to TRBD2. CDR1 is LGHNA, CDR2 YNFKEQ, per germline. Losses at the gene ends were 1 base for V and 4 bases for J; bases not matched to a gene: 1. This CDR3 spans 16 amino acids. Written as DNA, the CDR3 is TGTGCCAGCAGCCAAGGACTAGCGGGAGGGGCAGATACGCAGTATTTT. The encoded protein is CASSQGLAGGADTQYF.

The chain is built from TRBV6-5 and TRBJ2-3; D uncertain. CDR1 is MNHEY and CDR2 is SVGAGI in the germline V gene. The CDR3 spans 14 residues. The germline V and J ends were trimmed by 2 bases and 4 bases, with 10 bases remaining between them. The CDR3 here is CASSYRPLADTQYF. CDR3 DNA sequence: TGTGCCAGCAGTTACAGGCCTTTGGCAGATACGCAGTATTTT.

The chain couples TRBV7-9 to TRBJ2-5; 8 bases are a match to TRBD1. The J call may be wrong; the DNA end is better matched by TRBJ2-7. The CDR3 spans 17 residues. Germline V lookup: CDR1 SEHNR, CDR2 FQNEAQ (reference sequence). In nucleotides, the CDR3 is TGTGCCAGCAGCTTAGGTCTAACGGGACAGGCCTCCTACGAGCAGTACTTC. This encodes CASSLGLTGQASYEQYF.

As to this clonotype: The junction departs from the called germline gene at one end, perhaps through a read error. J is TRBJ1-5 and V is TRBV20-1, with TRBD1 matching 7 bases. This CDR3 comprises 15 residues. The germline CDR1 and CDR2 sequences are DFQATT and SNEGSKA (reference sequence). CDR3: CSARPIQGDNQLQHF. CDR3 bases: TGCAGTGCTAGACCAATTCAGGGGGACAATCAGCTCCAGCATTTT.

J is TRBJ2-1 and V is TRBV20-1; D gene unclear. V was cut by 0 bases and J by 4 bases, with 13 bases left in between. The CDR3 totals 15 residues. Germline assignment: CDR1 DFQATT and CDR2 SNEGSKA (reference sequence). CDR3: CSARDSGPWYNEQFF. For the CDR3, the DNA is TGCAGTGCTAGAGATTCCGGACCCTGGTACAATGAGCAGTTCTTC.

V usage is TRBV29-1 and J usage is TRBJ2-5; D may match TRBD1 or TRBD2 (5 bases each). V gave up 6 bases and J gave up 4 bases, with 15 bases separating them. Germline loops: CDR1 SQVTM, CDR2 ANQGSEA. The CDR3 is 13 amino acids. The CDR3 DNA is TGCAGCGTAACCAAACCAGGGACAGAGACCCAGTACTTC. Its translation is CSVTKPGTETQYF.

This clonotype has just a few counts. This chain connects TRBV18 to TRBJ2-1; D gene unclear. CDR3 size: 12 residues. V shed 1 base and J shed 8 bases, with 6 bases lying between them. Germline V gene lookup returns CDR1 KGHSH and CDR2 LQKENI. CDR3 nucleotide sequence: TGTGCCAGCTCACCACGAGGCGATGAGCAGTTCTTC. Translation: CASSPRGDEQFF. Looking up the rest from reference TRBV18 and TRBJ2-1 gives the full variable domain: NAGVMQNPRHLVRRRGQEARLRCSPMKGHSHVYWYRQLPEEGLKFMVYLQKENIIDESGMPKERFSAEFPKEGPSILRIQQVVRGDSAAYFCASSPRGDEQFFGPGTRLTVL.

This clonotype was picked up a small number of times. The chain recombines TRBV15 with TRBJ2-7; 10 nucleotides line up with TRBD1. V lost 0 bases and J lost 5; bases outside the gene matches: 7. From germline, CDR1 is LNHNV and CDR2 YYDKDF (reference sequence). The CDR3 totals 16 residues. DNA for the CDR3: TGTGCCACCAGCAGAGAATGGACAGGGGGGTTGGACGAGCAGTACTTC. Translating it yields CATSREWTGGLDEQYF.

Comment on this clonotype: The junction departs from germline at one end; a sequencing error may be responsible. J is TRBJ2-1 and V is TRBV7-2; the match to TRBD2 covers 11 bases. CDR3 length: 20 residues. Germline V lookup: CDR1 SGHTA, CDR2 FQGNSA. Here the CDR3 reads CAGSLDGLAGGQSPYNEQFF. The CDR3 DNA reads TGTGCCGGCAGCTTAGACGGGCTAGCGGGGGGACAAAGCCCCTACAATGAGCAGTTCTTC.

CDR3: CSARDRQGDFYEQYF. The CDR3 DNA follows: TGCAGTGCTAGAGATCGGCAGGGGGATTTCTACGAGCAGTACTTC. V is TRBV20-1 and J is TRBJ2-7; 7 bases align to TRBD1. CDR1 is DFQATT and CDR2 is SNEGSKA in the germline V gene (reference sequence). J was trimmed by 3 bases and V by 0 bases; bases with no gene match: 8. The CDR3 loop spans 15 amino acids.

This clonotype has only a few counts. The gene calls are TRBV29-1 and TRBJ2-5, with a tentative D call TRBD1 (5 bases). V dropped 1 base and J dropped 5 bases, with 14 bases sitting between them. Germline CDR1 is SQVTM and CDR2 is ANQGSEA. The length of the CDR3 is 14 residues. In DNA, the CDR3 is TGCAGCGTTGAAGCCCCTATCCCAGGGGAGACCCAGTACTTC. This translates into CSVEAPIPGETQYF. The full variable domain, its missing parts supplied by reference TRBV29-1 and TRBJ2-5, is SAVISQKPSRDICQRGTSLTIQCQVDSQVTMMFWYRQQPGQSLTLIATANQGSEATYESGFVIDKFPISRPNLTFSTLTVSNMSPEDSSIYLCSVEAPIPGETQYFGPGTRLLVL.

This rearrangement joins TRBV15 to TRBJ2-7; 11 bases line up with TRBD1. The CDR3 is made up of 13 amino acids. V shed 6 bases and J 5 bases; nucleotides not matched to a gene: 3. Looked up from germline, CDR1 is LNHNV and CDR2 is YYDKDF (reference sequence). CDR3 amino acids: CATRGQGAHEQYF. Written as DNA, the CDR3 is TGTGCCACCAGAGGACAGGGGGCCCACGAGCAGTACTTC.

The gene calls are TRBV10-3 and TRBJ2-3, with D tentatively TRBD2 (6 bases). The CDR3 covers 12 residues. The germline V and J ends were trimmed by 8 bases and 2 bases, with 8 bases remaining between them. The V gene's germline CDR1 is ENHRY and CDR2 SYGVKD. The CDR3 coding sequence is TGTGCCATCGGGGGGTTCACAGATACGCAGTATTTT. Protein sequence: CAIGGFTDTQYF.

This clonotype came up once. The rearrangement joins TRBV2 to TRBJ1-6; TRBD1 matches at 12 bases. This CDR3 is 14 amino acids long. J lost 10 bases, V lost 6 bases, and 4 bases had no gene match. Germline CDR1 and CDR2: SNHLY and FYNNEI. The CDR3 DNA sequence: TGTGCCAGCAGCACCGGGACAGGGGGCTCACCCCTCCACTTT. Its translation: CASSTGTGGSPLHF.

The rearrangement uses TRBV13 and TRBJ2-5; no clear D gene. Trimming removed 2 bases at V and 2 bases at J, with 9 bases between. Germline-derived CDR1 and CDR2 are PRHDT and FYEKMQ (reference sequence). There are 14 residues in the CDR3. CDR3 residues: CASSLKLAQETQYF. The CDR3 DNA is TGTGCCAGCAGCTTAAAGCTGGCACAAGAGACCCAGTACTTC.

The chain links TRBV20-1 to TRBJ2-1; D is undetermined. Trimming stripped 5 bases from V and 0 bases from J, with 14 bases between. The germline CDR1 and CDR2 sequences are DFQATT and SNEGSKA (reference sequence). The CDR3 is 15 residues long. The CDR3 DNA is TGCAGTGCTCAGAGAGCAGCGAGCTCCTACAATGAGCAGTTCTTC. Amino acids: CSAQRAASSYNEQFF.

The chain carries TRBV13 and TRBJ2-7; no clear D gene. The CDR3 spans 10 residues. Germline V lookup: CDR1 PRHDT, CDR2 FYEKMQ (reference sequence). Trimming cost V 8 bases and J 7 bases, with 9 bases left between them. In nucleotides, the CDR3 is TGTGCCAGCCCCGTGTGGGAGCAGTACTTC. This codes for CASPVWEQYF.

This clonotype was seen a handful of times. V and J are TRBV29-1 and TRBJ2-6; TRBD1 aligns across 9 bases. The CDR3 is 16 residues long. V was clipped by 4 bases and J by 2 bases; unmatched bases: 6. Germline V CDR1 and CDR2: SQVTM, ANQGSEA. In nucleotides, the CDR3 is TGCAGCGTTGGGGGACAGGGCTCGGCTGGGGCCAACGTCCTGACTTTC. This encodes CSVGGQGSAGANVLTF.

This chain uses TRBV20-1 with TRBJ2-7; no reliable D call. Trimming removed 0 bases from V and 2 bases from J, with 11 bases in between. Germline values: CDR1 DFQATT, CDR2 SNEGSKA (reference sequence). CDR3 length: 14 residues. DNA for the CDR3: TGCAGTGCTAGAGATTTTTCTGGCCCCTACGAGCAGTACTTC. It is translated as CSARDFSGPYEQYF.

The DNA of the CDR3 is TGTGCCAGCAGGCCCAGGAGGAACTATGGCTACACCTTC. Translated: CASRPRRNYGYTF. This chain uses TRBV2 with TRBJ1-2; D gene unclear. From germline, CDR1 is SNHLY and CDR2 FYNNEI. This CDR3 has 13 residues. Trimming left V 6 bases short and J 2 bases short, with 10 bases between.

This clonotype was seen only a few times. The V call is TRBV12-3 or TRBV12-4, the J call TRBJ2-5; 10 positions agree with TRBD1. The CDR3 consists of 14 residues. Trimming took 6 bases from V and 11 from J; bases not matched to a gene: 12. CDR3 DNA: TGTGCCAGCAGGCCGGGACAGGGGTCGGGGGAGCAGTACTTC. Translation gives CASRPGQGSGEQYF.